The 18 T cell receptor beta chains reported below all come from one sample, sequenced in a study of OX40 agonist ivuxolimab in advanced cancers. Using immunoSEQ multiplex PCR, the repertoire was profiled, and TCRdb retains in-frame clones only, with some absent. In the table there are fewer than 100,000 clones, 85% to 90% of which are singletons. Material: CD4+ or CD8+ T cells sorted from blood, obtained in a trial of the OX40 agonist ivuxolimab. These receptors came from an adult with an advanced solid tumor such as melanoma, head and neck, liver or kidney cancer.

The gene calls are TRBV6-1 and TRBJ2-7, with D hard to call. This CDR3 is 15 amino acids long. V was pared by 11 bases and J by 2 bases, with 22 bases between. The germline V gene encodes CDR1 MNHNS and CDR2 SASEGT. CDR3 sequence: CALRSLGDQPYEQYF. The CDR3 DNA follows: TGTGCCTTACGTTCTCTCGGAGACCAGCCCTACGAGCAGTACTTC.

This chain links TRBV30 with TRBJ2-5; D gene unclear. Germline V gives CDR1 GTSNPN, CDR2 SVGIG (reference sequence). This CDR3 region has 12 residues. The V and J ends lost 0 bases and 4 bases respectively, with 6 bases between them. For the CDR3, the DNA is TGTGCCTGGAGTGTACTGGGAGAGACCCAGTACTTC. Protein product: CAWSVLGETQYF.

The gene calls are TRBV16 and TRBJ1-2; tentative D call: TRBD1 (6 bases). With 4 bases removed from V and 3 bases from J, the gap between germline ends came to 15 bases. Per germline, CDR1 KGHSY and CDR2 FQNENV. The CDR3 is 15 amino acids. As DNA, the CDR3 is TGTGCCAGCAGCCCTTGGACAGAGACCGACTATGGCTACACCTTC. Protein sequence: CASSPWTETDYGYTF. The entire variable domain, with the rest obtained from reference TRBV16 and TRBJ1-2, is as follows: GEEVAQTPKHLVRGEGQKAKLYCAPIKGHSYVFWYQQVLKNEFKFLISFQNENVFDETGMPKERFSAKCLPNSPCSLEIQATKLEDSAVYFCASSPWTETDYGYTFGSGTRLTVV.

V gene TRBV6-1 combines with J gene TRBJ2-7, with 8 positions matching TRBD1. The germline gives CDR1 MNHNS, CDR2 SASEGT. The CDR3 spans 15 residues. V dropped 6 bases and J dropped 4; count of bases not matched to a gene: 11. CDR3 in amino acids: CASRITGTGVYEQYF. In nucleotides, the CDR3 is TGTGCCAGCAGGATAACCGGGACAGGAGTTTACGAGCAGTACTTC.

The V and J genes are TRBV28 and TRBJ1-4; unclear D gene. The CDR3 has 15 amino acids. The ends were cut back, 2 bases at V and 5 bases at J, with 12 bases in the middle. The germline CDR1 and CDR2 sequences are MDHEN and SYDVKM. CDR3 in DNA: TGTGCCAGCAGTTTAGTTTCTAGGGTCAATGAAAAACTGTTTTTT. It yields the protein CASSLVSRVNEKLFF.

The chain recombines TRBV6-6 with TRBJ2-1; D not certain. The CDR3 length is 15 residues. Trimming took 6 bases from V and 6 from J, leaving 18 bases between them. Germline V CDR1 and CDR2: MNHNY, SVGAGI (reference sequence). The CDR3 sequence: CASSYLSGDGNEQFF. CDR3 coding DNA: TGTGCCAGCAGCTATCTAAGTGGGGATGGCAATGAGCAGTTCTTC.

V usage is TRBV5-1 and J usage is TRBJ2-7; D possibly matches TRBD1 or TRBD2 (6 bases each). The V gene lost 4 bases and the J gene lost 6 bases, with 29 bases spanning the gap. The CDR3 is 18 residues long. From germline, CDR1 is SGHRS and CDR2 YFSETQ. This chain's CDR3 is CASSPGGVQGSQGTEQYF. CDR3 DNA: TGCGCCAGCAGCCCCGGGGGCGTACAAGGTTCACAGGGAACCGAGCAGTACTTC.

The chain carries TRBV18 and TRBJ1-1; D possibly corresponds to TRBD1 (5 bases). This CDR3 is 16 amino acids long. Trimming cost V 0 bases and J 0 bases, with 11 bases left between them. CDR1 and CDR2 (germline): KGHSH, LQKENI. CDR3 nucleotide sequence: TGTGCCAGCTCACCACCCCTCGGACACCTGAACACTGAAGCTTTCTTT. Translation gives CASSPPLGHLNTEAFF.

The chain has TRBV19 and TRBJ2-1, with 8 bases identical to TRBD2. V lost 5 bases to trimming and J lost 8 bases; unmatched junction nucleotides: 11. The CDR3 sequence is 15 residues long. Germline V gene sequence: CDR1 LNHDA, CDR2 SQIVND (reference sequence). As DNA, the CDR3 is TGTGCCAGTAGTCTAGCGGGCCGACCCAGCGATGAGCAGTTCTTC. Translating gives CASSLAGRPSDEQFF.

The chain's CDR3 is CASKGDTIYNQPQHF. The CDR3 DNA reads TGTGCCAGCAAGGGGGACACGATTTATAATCAGCCCCAGCATTTT. The J gene is TRBJ1-5, the V gene TRBV2; D is perhaps TRBD1 (6 bases). CDR1 and CDR2 from the germline V gene are SNHLY and FYNNEI. The CDR3 contains 15 residues. Deletions cut 7 bases from V and 4 bases from J, with 17 bases between.

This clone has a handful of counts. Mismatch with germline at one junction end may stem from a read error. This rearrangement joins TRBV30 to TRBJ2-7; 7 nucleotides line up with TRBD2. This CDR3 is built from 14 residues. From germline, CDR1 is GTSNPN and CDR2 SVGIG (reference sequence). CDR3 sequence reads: CAGRGRSPIYEQYF. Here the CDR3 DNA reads TGTGCCGGGAGGGGCCGGTCACCTATCTACGAGCAGTACTTC.

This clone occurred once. For the CDR3, the DNA is TGTGCTAGTGGTTTGACGTTCAGCGCCCAAGAGACCCAGTACTTC. This codes for CASGLTFSAQETQYF. V usage is TRBV12-5 and J usage is TRBJ2-5; D unresolved. The V end lost 2 bases, the J end lost 1 base, and 11 bases lay between the germline ends. Germline V gives CDR1 LGHNT, CDR2 FRNRAP. The CDR3 is 15 residues long. Complete variable domain (other parts from reference TRBV12-5 and TRBJ2-5): DARVTQTPRHKVTEMGQEVTMRCQPILGHNTVFWYRQTMMQGLELLAYFRNRAPLDDSGMPKDRFSAEMPDATLATLKIQPSEPRDSAVYFCASGLTFSAQETQYFGPGTRLLVL.

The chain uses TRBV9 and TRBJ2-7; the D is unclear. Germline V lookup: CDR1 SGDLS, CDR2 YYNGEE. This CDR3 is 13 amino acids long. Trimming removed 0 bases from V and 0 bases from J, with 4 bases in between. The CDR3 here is CASSVDNSYEQYF. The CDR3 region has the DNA TGTGCCAGCAGCGTAGACAACTCCTACGAGCAGTACTTC.

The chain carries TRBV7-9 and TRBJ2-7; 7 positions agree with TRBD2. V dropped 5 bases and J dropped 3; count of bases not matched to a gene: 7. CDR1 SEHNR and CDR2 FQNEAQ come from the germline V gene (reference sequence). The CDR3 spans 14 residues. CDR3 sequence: CASSPSGANYEQYF. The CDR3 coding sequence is TGTGCCAGCAGCCCAAGCGGGGCGAACTACGAGCAGTACTTC.

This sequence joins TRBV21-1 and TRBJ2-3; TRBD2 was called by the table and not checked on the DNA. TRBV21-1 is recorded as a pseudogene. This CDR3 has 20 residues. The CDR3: CASKVFHVGLIGRAADTQYF. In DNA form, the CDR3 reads TGTGCCAGCAAAGTTTTCCACGTGGGGCTAATCGGGAGGGCGGCAGATACGCAGTATTTT.

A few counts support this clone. CDR3 in DNA: TGTGCCAGCTCACCCGGCTACTCCTACGAGCAGTACTTC. Translated, it gives CASSPGYSYEQYF. The V and J genes are TRBV18 and TRBJ2-7; D is ambiguous. The CDR3 runs to 13 residues. Germline lookup yields CDR1 KGHSH and CDR2 LQKENI. Trimming cost V 3 bases and J 0 bases, with 6 bases left between them.

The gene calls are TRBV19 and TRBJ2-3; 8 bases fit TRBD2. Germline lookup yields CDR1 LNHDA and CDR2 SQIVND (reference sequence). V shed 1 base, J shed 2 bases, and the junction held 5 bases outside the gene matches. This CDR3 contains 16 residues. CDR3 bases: TGTGCCAGTAGTATAGGGCTAGCGGGTCCCACAGATACGCAGTATTTT. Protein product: CASSIGLAGPTDTQYF.

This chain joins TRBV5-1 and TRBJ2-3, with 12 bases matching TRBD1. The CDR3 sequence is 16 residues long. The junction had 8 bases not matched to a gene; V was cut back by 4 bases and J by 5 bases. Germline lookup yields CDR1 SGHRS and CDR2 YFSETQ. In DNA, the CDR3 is TGCGCCAGCAGCAAGGGGACAGGGGGCGCAGAAGATACGCAGTATTTT. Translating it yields CASSKGTGGAEDTQYF.